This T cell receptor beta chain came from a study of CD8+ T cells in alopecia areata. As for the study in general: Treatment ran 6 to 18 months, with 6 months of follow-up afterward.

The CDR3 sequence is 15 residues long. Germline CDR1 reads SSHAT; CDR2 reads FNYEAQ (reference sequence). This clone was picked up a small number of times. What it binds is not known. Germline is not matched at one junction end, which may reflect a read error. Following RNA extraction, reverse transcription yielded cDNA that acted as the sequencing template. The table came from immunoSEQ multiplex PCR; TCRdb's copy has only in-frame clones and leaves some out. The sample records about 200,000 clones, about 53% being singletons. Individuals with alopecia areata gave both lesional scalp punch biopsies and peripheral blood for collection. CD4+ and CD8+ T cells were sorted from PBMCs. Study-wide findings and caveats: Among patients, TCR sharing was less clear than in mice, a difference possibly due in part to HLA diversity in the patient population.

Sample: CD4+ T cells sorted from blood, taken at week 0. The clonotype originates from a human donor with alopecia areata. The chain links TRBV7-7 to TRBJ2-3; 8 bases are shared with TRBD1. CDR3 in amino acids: CASSLGNPRGLTQYF. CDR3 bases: TGTGCTAGCAGCTTGGGGAATCCCAGGGGGCTTACGCAGTATTTT. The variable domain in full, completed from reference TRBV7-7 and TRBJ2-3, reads GAGVSQSPRYKVTKRGQDVTLRCDPISSHATLYWYQQALGQGPEFLTYFNYEAQPDKSGLPSDRFSAERPEGSISTLTIQRTEQRDSAMYRCASSLGNPRGLTQYFGPGTRLTVL.